This record covers a single T cell receptor beta chain. J gave up 5 bases and V 0 bases, and 6 bases lay outside the gene matches. The germline V gene encodes CDR1 LGHNA and CDR2 YSLEER. This CDR3 is 15 amino acids long. Original analysis: Reference gene primer amplification yielded estimated nucleated cell counts. The repertoire was sequenced with immunoSEQ multiplex PCR; TCRdb's copy has only in-frame clones and lacks some. V and J calls and clone size are copied from that table; D and trimming were computed from the DNA. The data contain tens of thousands of clones, 88% of them seen just once; the ten biggest clones take up 13% to 15%. The entry originates in a study of blood T cell repertoires in COVID-19. Study summary: From T cells, B-cell-depleted T cells, or PBMCs came the material, which was cDNA or gDNA.

The sample was peripheral blood. This sequence originates from a human donor with active COVID-19. The donor label of this sample is uncertain. This sequence joins TRBV4-3 and TRBJ1-2, with 7 positions matching TRBD1. The CDR3, as DNA: TGCGCCAGCAGCCAAGATCAGGGGGGAGGTTATGGCTACACCTTC. Translated: CASSQDQGGGYGYTF.